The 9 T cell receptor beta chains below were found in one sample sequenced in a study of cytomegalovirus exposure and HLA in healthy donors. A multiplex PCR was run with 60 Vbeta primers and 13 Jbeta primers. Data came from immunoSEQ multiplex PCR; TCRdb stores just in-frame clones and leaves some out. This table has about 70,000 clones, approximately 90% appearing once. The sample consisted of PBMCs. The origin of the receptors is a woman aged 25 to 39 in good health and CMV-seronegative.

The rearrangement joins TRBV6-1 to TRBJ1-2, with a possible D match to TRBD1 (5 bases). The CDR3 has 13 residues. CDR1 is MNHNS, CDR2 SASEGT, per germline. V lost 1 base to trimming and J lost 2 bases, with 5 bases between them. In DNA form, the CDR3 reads TGTGCCAGCAGTGAAGGGACAAACTATGGCTACACCTTC. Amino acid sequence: CASSEGTNYGYTF.

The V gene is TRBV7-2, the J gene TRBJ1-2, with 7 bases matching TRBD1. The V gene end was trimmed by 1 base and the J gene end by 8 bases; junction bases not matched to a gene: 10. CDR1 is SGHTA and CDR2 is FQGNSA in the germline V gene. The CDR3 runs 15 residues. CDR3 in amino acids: CASSLVADRAWGYTF. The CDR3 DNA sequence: TGTGCCAGCAGCTTAGTTGCCGACAGGGCCTGGGGCTACACCTTC. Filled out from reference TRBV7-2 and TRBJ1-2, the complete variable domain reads GAGVSQSPSNKVTEKGKDVELRCDPISGHTALYWYRQSLGQGLEFLIYFQGNSAPDKSGLPSDRFSAERTGGSVSTLTIQRTQQEDSAVYLCASSLVADRAWGYTFGSGTRLTVV.

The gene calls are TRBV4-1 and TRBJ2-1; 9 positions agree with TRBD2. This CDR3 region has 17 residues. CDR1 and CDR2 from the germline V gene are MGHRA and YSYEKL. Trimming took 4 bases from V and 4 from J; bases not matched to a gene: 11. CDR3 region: CASSRNSGRSGYNEQFF. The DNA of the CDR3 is TGCGCCAGCAGCCGAAATAGCGGGAGATCGGGGTACAATGAGCAGTTCTTC.

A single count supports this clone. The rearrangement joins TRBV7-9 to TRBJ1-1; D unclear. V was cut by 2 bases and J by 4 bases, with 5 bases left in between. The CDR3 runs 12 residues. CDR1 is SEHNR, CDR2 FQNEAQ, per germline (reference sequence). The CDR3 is CASSLRGTEAFF. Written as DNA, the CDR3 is TGTGCCAGCAGCTTACGGGGCACTGAAGCTTTCTTT.

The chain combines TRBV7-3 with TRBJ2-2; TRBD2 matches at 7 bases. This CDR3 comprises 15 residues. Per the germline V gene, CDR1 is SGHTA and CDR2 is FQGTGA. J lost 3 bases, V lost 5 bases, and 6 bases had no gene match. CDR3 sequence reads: CASSAWGGDTGELFF. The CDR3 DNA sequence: TGTGCCAGCAGCGCCTGGGGGGGAGACACCGGGGAGCTGTTTTTT.

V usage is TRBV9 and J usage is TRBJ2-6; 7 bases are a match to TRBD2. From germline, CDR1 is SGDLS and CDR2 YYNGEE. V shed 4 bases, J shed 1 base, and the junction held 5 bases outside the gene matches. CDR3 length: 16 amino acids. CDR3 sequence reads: CASSHMGGSGANVLTF. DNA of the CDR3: TGTGCCAGCAGCCATATGGGGGGGTCTGGGGCCAACGTCCTGACTTTC.

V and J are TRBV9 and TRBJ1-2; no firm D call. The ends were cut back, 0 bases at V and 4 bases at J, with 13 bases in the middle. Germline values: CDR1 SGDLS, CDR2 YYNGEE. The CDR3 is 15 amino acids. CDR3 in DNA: TGTGCCAGCAGCGTAGATTCCGGGATGGGCTATGGCTACACCTTC. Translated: CASSVDSGMGYGYTF.

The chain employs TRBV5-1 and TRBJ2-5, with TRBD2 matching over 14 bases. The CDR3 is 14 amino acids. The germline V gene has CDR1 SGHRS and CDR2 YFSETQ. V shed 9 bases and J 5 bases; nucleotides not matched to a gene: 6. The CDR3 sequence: CATGTSGSWETQYF. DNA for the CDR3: TGCGCCACCGGGACTAGCGGGAGTTGGGAGACCCAGTACTTC.

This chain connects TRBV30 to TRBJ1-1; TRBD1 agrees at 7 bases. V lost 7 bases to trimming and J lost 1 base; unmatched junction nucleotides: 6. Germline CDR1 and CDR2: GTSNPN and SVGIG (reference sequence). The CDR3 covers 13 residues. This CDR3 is CAFQTGPNTEAFF. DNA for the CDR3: TGTGCCTTTCAGACAGGGCCGAACACTGAAGCTTTCTTT.